This T cell receptor beta chain was sequenced for a study of blood T cell repertoires in COVID-19. Study-wide context: COVID-19 samples collected from the United States, Italy and Spain covered acute and convalescent phases.

Germline CDR1 reads LNHDA; CDR2 reads SQIVND (reference sequence). With 3 bases removed from V and 3 bases from J, the gap between germline ends came to 17 bases. The CDR3 is 16 residues long. The repertoire was sequenced with immunoSEQ multiplex PCR; TCRdb's copy has only in-frame clones and lacks some. Counted here are fewer than 65,000 clones, over 80% occurring once; the ten biggest clones make up roughly 5%. The sequence was obtained from a human donor in a cohort sampled during active COVID-19. The sequenced material came from peripheral blood. The chain employs TRBV19 and TRBJ1-2; D perhaps matches TRBD1 (5 bases). CDR3 bases: TGTGCCAGTAGTATTGGCGGCTGGCAGGGCGACTATGGCTACACCTTC. Its translation is CASSIGGWQGDYGYTF.